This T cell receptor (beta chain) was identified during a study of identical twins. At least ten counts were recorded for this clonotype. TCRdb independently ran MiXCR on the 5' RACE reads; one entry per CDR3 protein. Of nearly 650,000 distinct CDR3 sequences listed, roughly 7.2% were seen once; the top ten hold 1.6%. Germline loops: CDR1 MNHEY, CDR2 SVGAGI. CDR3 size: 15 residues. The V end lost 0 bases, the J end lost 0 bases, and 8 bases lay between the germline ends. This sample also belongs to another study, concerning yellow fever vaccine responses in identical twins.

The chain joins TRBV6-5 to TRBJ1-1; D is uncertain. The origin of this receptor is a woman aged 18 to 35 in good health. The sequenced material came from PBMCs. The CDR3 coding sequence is TGTGCCAGCAGTTACTCGATTTGGCTGAACACTGAAGCTTTCTTT. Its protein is CASSYSIWLNTEAFF.